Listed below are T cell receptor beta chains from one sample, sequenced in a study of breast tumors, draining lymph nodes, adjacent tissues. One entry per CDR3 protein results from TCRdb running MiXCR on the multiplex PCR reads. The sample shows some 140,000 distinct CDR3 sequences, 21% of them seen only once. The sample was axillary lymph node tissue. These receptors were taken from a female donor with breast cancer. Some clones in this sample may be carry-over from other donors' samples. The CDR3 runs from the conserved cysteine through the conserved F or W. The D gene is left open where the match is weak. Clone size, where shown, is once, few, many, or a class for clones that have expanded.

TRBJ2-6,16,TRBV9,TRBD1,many,TGTGCCAGCAGCGGGGGACAGGGGTCTGGGGCCAACGTCCTGACTTTC,CASSGGQGSGANVLTF
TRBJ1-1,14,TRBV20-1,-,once,TGCAGTGCTAGAGGTGTCGGGGGGAAGACTGAAGCTTTCTTT,CSARGVGGKTEAFF
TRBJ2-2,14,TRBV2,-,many,TGTGCCAGCAGGCCGACGGGGAACACCGGGGAGCTGTTTTTT,CASRPTGNTGELFF
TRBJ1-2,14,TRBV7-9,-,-,TGTGCCAGCAGCTTAGCGCGGAGTAACTATAGCTACACCTTC,CASSLARSNYSYTF
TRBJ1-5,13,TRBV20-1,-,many,TGCAGTGCTAGAGAGGGGGAAAATCAGCCCCAGCATTTT,CSAREGENQPQHF
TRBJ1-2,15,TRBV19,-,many,TGTGCCAGTGGTTCCCTTATCGGGGCGAACTATGGCTACACCTTC,CASGSLIGANYGYTF
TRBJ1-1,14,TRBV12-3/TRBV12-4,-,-,TGTGCCAGCAGTTTAGAACAGGGCCCCACTGAAGCTTTCTTT,CASSLEQGPTEAFF
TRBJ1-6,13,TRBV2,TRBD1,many,TGTGCCAGCCAGACAGGGACTGCTTCACCCCTCCACTTT,CASQTGTASPLHF
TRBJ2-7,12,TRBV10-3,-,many,TGTGCCATCAGTGAGGGCTCCTACGAGCAGTACTTC,CAISEGSYEQYF
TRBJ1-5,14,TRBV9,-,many,TGTGCCAGCAGCGTTGCGGACAGCAATCAGCCCCAGCATTTT,CASSVADSNQPQHF
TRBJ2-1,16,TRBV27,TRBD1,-,TGTGCCAGCAGTTTACTGGACAGGGCCCCCCACAATGAGCAGTTCTTC,CASSLLDRAPHNEQFF
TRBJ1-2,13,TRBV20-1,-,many,TGCAGTGCTAGAGAGATAGGGGGCTATGGCTACACCTTC,CSAREIGGYGYTF
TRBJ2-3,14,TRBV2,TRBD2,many,TGTGCCAGCAGTGTTGGTAGCGGGGTGGATACGCAGTATTTT,CASSVGSGVDTQYF
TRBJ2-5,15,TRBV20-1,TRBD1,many,TGCAGTGCTGGAACCGGGACAGGACACCAAGAGACCCAGTACTTC,CSAGTGTGHQETQYF
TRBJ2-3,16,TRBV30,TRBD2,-,TGTGCCTGGAGTAGACTAGCGGGAGCTTTCACAGATACGCAGTATTTT,CAWSRLAGAFTDTQYF
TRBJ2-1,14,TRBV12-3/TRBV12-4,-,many,TGTGCCAGCGTGCATGGCGGAGGAAACAATGAGCAGTTCTTC,CASVHGGGNNEQFF
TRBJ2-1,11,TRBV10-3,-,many,TGTGCCATCAGTGACCCCAATGAGCAGTTCTTC,CAISDPNEQFF
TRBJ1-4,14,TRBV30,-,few,TGTGCCTGGACCCAACAGGGAGTGAGTGAAAAACTGTTTTTT,CAWTQQGVSEKLFF
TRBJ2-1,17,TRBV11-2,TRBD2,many,TGTGCCAGCAGCCAGAGACTAGCGGGAGATTCGTACAATGAGCAGTTCTTC,CASSQRLAGDSYNEQFF
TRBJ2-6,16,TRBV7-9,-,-,TGTGCCAGCAGCCCCTGGGGGAGGCCTGGGGCCAACGTCCTGACTTTC,CASSPWGRPGANVLTF
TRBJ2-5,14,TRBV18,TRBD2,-,TGTGCCAGCCCACCACCTAGCGGGATAAAGACCCAGTACTTC,CASPPPSGIKTQYF
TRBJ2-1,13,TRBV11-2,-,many,TGTGCCAGCAGCTCCTCCGGACACAATGAGCAGTTCTTC,CASSSSGHNEQFF
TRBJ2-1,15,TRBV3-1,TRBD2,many,TGTGCCAGCAGCCAAGGGCCCACTAGCGGGAACTCGCAGTTCTTC,CASSQGPTSGNSQFF
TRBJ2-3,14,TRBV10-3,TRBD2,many,TGTGCCATCAGCGCAAATGCCGGGGGGGATACGCAGTATTTT,CAISANAGGDTQYF
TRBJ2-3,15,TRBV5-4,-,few,TGTGCCAGCAGCCCCGACAGGAGTGTCACAGATACGCAGTATTTT,CASSPDRSVTDTQYF
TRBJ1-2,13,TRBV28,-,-,TGTGCCAGCAGTTTACCGGCAGGCTATGGCTACACCTTC,CASSLPAGYGYTF
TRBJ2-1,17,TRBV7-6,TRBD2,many,TGTGCCAGCAGCCCGGACATTAGCGGGAGTTCCTACAATGAGCAGTTCTTC,CASSPDISGSSYNEQFF
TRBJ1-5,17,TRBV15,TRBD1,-,TGTGCCACCAGCCCCAGTCCCGGGACAGGGTCAATTCGGCCCCAGCATTTT,CATSPSPGTGSIRPQHF
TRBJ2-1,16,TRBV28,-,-,TGTGCCAGCAGTTTACCGGGGGTTGGGGACATCGATGAGCAGTTCTTC,CASSLPGVGDIDEQFF
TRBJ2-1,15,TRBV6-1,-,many,TGTGCCGGCGGGCGGAAACCCGCCTTGGGAAATGAGCAGTTCTTC,CAGGRKPALGNEQFF
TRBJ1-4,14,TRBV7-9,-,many,TGTGCCAGCAGCTTTGACATCAGTAATGAAAAACTGTTTTTT,CASSFDISNEKLFF
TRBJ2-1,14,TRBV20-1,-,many,TGCAGTGCCTGGACTCCGAGCTCCTACAATGAGCAGTTCTTC,CSAWTPSSYNEQFF
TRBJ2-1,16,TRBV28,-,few,TGTGCCAGCAGTTTGGGTGGTCCGAGCTCCTACAATGAGCAGTTCTTC,CASSLGGPSSYNEQFF
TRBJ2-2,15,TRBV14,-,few,TGTGCCAGCAGCCAAGATTTATTGGCGCCCGGGGAGCTGTTTTTT,CASSQDLLAPGELFF
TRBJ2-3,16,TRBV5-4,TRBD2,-,TGTGCCAGCAGCGAAACTAGCGGGACGCTTCGGGATACGCAGTATTTT,CASSETSGTLRDTQYF
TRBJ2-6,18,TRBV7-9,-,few,TGTGCCAGCAGCTTGGGGGCGGCTGGCAGCTCTGGGGCCAACGTCCTGACTTTC,CASSLGAAGSSGANVLTF
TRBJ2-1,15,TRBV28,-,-,TGTGCCAGCAGTTTGCAAGGGATACCTTCCAATGAGCAGTTCTTC,CASSLQGIPSNEQFF
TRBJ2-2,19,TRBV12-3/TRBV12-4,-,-,TGTGCCAGCAGTCATACTCCGGACCGGACCATCGCGAACACCGGGGAGCTGGTTTTT,CASSHTPDRTIANTGELVF
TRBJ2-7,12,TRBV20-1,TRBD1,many,TGCAGTGCTAGGACAGGGGTCGGCGAGCAGTACTTC,CSARTGVGEQYF
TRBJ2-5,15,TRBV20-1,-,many,TGCAGCCCGCGACCCTCCGTCGGAGATAAAGAGACCCAGTACTTC,CSPRPSVGDKETQYF
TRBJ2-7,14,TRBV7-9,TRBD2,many,TGTGCCAGCAGCCGCGGACTAGCGGAATACGAGCAGTACTTC,CASSRGLAEYEQYF
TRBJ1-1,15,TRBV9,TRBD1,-,TGTGCCAGCAAGGGGACAGGGTCTTTGAACACTGAAGCTTTCTTT,CASKGTGSLNTEAFF
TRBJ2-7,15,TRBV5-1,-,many,TGCGCCAGCAGCTTAGAGCCCCTAAGGTCCTACGAGCAGTACTTC,CASSLEPLRSYEQYF
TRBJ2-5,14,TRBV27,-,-,TGTGCCAGCAGCCCAGCAGGGGTCCAAGAGACCCAGTACTTC,CASSPAGVQETQYF
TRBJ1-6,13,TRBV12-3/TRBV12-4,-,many,TGTGCCAGCGGGGGGGCGGGTAGTTCACCCCTCCACTTT,CASGGAGSSPLHF
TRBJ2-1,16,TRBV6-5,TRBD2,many,TGTGCCAGCAGTTACGAACTAGCGGGAACCTACAATGAGCAGTTCTTC,CASSYELAGTYNEQFF
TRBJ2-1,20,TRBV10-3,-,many,TGTGCCATCAACCCAGACCGGGCTAGCGTTCCAGAGGATGCTCGCAATGAGCAGTTCTTC,CAINPDRASVPEDARNEQFF
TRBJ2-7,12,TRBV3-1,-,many,TGTGCCAGCCGGGATTCCTCCTACGAGCAGTACTTC,CASRDSSYEQYF
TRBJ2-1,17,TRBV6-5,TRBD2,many,TGTGCCAGCAGTCAACGACTAGCGGGAGGCCTCGACAATGAGCAGTTCTTC,CASSQRLAGGLDNEQFF
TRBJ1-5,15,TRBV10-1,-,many,TGCGCCAGCATGGAGGGGGGACAACTATTTATCCCCCAGCATTTT,CASMEGGQLFIPQHF
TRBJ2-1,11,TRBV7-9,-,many,TGTGCCACCTCTCCGGCCGATGAGCAGTTCTTC,CATSPADEQFF
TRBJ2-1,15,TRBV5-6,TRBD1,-,TGTGCCAGCAGCCACCTATATGGGACAGACAATGAGCAGTTCTTC,CASSHLYGTDNEQFF
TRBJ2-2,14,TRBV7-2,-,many,TGTGCCAGCAGCCAACAGTTGGACACCGGGGAGCTGTTTTTT,CASSQQLDTGELFF
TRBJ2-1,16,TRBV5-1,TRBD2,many,TGCGCCAGCAGCCCCTCCGGGACTAGCGGATACAATGAGCAGTTCTTC,CASSPSGTSGYNEQFF